Shown below are 21 T cell receptor beta chains from a single sample sequenced in a study of patients and donors after allogeneic stem cell transplantation (dated by TCRdb to 2020 to 2021). The library was made by RT-PCR. TCRdb records NextSeq 550 as the sequencer. The public reads were run again by TCRdb, first through fastp at Q25 and then through MiXCR, and only productive beta chains were kept. CDR3 protein duplicates are merged, each entry listing the most common genes and DNA. This sample is represented by over 400,000 distinct CDR3 sequences; more than 15% of them were singletons. The top ten clones comprise over 6% of the sample. Sequenced: blood, either unsorted or a sorted T cell fraction (not recorded which). The source is a human donor who was either an allogeneic HSCT recipient or a stem cell or donor lymphocyte infusion donor (not recorded which). It is not recorded whose cells these are; they may come from a transplant donor.

This clonotype came up a few times. The chain links TRBV6-2 or TRBV6-3 to TRBJ2-5; TRBD1 matches at 7 bases. Per the germline V gene, CDR1 is MNHEY and CDR2 is SVGEGT. The junction had 10 bases not matched to a gene; V was cut back by 4 bases and J by 5 bases. CDR3 length equals 15 residues. The CDR3 DNA is TGTGCCAGCAGTTCAACGACAGGGTTTTCGGAGACCCAGTACTTC. This encodes CASSSTTGFSETQYF.

The chain combines TRBV7-6 with TRBJ2-2; 7 bases map to TRBD2. Trimming cost V 5 bases and J 4 bases; bases outside gene matches: 13. There are 17 residues in the CDR3. Germline V gives CDR1 SGHVS, CDR2 FNYEAQ. The CDR3 region has the DNA TGTGCCAGCAGCCTCCTGGGACCTACGGGAGGCACCGGGGAGCTGTTTTTT. As protein: CASSLLGPTGGTGELFF.

This clonotype was recorded many times. The chain carries TRBV12-3 or TRBV12-4 and TRBJ1-1; no clear D. This CDR3 is built from 14 residues. Deletions cut 7 bases from V and 0 bases from J, with 12 bases between. The CDR3 sequence is CASTADGLNTEAFF. CDR3 nucleotides: TGTGCCAGCACCGCGGACGGATTGAACACTGAAGCTTTCTTT.

V and J are TRBV20-1 and TRBJ2-3; 10 bases match TRBD2. V shed 3 bases, J shed 6 bases, and the junction held 15 bases outside the gene matches. Germline V CDR1 and CDR2: DFQATT, SNEGSKA (reference sequence). The CDR3 consists of 17 residues. Here the CDR3 DNA reads TGCAGTGCTAGCGGGGAGGCTAGCGGGAGAACCGCCGATACGCAGTATTTT. Translated: CSASGEASGRTADTQYF.

V gene TRBV20-1 combines with J gene TRBJ1-2; D not resolved. The CDR3 consists of 13 residues. V was pared by 1 base and J by 1 base, with 7 bases between. In germline, CDR1 is DFQATT, CDR2 SNEGSKA (reference sequence). The DNA of the CDR3 is TGCAGTGCTAGAGTAGCACATAACTATGGCTACACCTTC. Its translation is CSARVAHNYGYTF.

The chain couples TRBV6-2 or TRBV6-3 to TRBJ1-1; 7 bases agree with TRBD1. Trimming cost V 5 bases and J 7 bases; bases outside gene matches: 7. CDR1 is MNHEY and CDR2 is SVGEGT in the germline V gene. The CDR3 extends over 13 amino acids. The CDR3 coding sequence is TGTGCCAGCAGTCTGACAGGGAGCGGTGAAGCTTTCTTT. Translation gives CASSLTGSGEAFF.

On this clonotype itself: The final CDR3 position lacks the conserved phenylalanine or tryptophan, pointing to a likely read error. The CDR3 loop is CSANPVSSYNEQFL. Written as DNA, the CDR3 is TGCAGTGCCAATCCAGTGAGCTCCTACAATGAGCAGTTCCTC. This chain connects TRBV20-1 to TRBJ2-1; no reliable D call. This CDR3 contains 14 residues. V lost 6 bases to trimming and J lost 0 bases, with 12 bases between them. Germline CDR1 is DFQATT and CDR2 is SNEGSKA (reference sequence).

V is TRBV20-1 and J is TRBJ2-1; TRBD1 agrees at 7 bases. Germline V gene sequence: CDR1 DFQATT, CDR2 SNEGSKA (reference sequence). The CDR3 covers 12 residues. V gave up 5 bases and J gave up 8 bases; unmatched junction bases: 6. The CDR3 DNA reads TGCAGTGCTGCGACAGGGAAGGATGAGCAGTTCTTC. It encodes CSAATGKDEQFF.

This clonotype was detected only a few times. The J gene is TRBJ1-1, the V gene TRBV12-3 or TRBV12-4, with D unresolved. V was clipped by 5 bases and J by 6 bases, with 7 bases between them. The CDR3 sequence is 11 residues long. CDR3 protein: CASSPLAEAFF. CDR3 bases: TGTGCCAGCAGTCCACTGGCTGAAGCTTTCTTT.

This chain links TRBV3-1 with TRBJ2-2; 7 nucleotides line up with TRBD1. With 6 bases clipped from V and 5 bases from J, the junction kept 9 bases outside the gene matches. Looked up from germline, CDR1 is LGHDT and CDR2 is YNNKEL (reference sequence). The length of the CDR3 is 15 residues. CDR3 sequence: CASSPPGQRTGELFF. The CDR3 DNA reads as TGTGCCAGCAGTCCTCCGGGACAGAGGACCGGGGAGCTGTTTTTT. The full variable domain, completed using reference TRBV3-1 and TRBJ2-2, is DTAVSQTPKYLVTQMGNDKSIKCEQNLGHDTMYWYKQDSKKFLKIMFSYNNKELIINETVPNRFSPKSPDKAHLNLHINSLELGDSAVYFCASSPPGQRTGELFFGEGSRLTVL.

This clonotype was detected only a few times. The chain combines TRBV30 with TRBJ1-5; D unclear. V was trimmed by 0 bases and J by 4 bases, leaving 7 bases between them. CDR1 and CDR2 (germline): GTSNPN, SVGIG (reference sequence). The CDR3 extends over 13 amino acids. Written as DNA, the CDR3 is TGTGCCTGGAGTGTTTCAGAGAATCAGCCCCAGCATTTT. Amino acids: CAWSVSENQPQHF.

This clonotype occurred a few times. J is TRBJ2-1 and V is TRBV30; D ambiguous. Deletions cut 2 bases from V and 8 bases from J, with 7 bases between. There are 11 residues in the CDR3. CDR1 and CDR2 from the germline V gene are GTSNPN and SVGIG (reference sequence). The CDR3 nucleotides are TGTGCCTGGAGTCCCCGCCATGAGCAGTTCTTC. Its translation: CAWSPRHEQFF.

V gene TRBV4-3 combines with J gene TRBJ2-3, with TRBD2 matching over 8 bases. V shed 4 bases and J 4 bases; nucleotides not matched to a gene: 13. From germline, CDR1 is LGHNA and CDR2 YSLEER. The CDR3 length is 17 residues. The CDR3 DNA follows: TGCGCCAGCAGCCCAGACACGGGAGGGGGGAAGGCAGATACGCAGTATTTT. Translating gives CASSPDTGGGKADTQYF.

Only a few counts were recorded for this clonotype. The chain carries TRBV20-1 and TRBJ2-7, with 11 bases lining up with TRBD1. The J segment lost 4 bases and the V segment lost 6 bases, leaving 8 bases of the junction unmatched. The CDR3 sequence is 14 residues long. In germline, CDR1 is DFQATT, CDR2 SNEGSKA (reference sequence). CDR3 loop: CSAYRTGGSYEQYF. DNA for the CDR3: TGCAGTGCATATAGGACAGGGGGCTCGTACGAGCAGTACTTC.

This clonotype was detected only a few times. The chain employs TRBV5-1 and TRBJ1-4; the match to TRBD1 covers 10 bases. The CDR3 is 16 amino acids. Germline assignment: CDR1 SGHRS and CDR2 YFSETQ. Unmatched junction bases numbered 7, after V lost 4 bases and J lost 4 bases. The CDR3 coding sequence is TGCGCCAGCAGCCACCGGGGGGACAGGGGTAATGAAAAACTGTTTTTT. Protein: CASSHRGDRGNEKLFF.

In this sample, this clonotype turned up a few times. This chain links TRBV4-2 with TRBJ2-7; 8 bases line up with TRBD2. The germline V gene encodes CDR1 LGHNA and CDR2 YNFKEQ. V was pared by 0 bases and J by 1 base, with 2 bases of the junction left unmatched. CDR3 length equals 15 residues. In nucleotides, the CDR3 is TGTGCCAGCAGCCAAGAACCTAGCGGGTCCTACGAGCAGTACTTC. The encoded protein is CASSQEPSGSYEQYF.

CDR3 amino acids: CASSPLPGSDTQYF. CDR3 DNA sequence: TGTGCCAGCTCACCACTACCGGGTTCAGATACGCAGTATTTT. The chain employs TRBV18 and TRBJ2-3; D remains unclear. The CDR3 is 14 residues long. Germline assignment: CDR1 KGHSH and CDR2 LQKENI. V was cut by 1 base and J by 4 bases, with 9 bases left in between.

At least ten counts were recorded for this clonotype. This chain uses TRBV28 with TRBJ2-7, with unresolved D. Trimming cost V 7 bases and J 3 bases, with 4 bases left between them. Germline V gene data show CDR1 as MDHEN and CDR2 as SYDVKM. There are 10 residues in the CDR3. The CDR3 reads CASTYYEQYF. In nucleotides, the CDR3 is TGTGCCAGCACCTACTACGAGCAGTACTTC.

V is TRBV11-1 and J is TRBJ2-7, with 16 nucleotides matching TRBD2. The V and J ends lost 1 base and 5 bases, in that order; junction bases with no gene match: 8. The CDR3 runs 18 residues. The germline gives CDR1 SGHAT, CDR2 FQDESV (reference sequence). The chain's CDR3 is CASSLVRGLAGGIHEQYF. The CDR3 DNA reads as TGTGCCAGCAGCTTAGTTCGGGGACTAGCGGGAGGGATCCACGAGCAGTACTTC. Supplemented by reference TRBV11-1 and TRBJ2-7, the full variable domain reads EAEVAQSPRYKITEKSQAVAFWCDPISGHATLYWYRQILGQGPELLVQFQDESVVDDSQLPKDRFSAERLKGVDSTLKIQPAELGDSAMYLCASSLVRGLAGGIHEQYFGPGTRLTVT.

This clonotype was seen more than once but under ten times. The genes are TRBV30 and TRBJ2-5, with D perhaps TRBD1 (5 bases). The CDR3 has 13 residues. V was trimmed by 0 bases and J by 2 bases, leaving 7 bases between them. Germline CDR1 reads GTSNPN; CDR2 reads SVGIG (reference sequence). Written as DNA, the CDR3 is TGTGCCTGGAGTGTGGGGCTACAAGAGACCCAGTACTTC. This codes for CAWSVGLQETQYF.

The chain couples TRBV28 to TRBJ1-2, with TRBD1 matching over 9 bases. From germline, CDR1 is MDHEN and CDR2 SYDVKM. Unmatched junction bases numbered 7, after V lost 5 bases and J lost 0 bases. The CDR3 runs to 16 residues. The CDR3 DNA reads as TGTGCCAGCAGTAAAACAGGGGGCGAGGCTAACTATGGCTACACCTTC. It codes for CASSKTGGEANYGYTF.